The text below deals with one T cell receptor beta chain. The antigen it binds to is not known. The record has no base qualities; no much larger clone is one base away. The sample belongs to a study of IL-32 and malignant T cell survival in cutaneous lymphoma (dated by TCRdb to the early 2020s). Study-level background: High-throughput TCR sequencing was used to test whether the TCR Vbeta+ T cells that survived in IL-32 cultures belonged to the malignant clone rather than being benign T cells with the same Vbeta. Samples from two CTCL donors were studied by high-throughput TCR sequencing, and IL-32beta was confirmed to support malignant T cell survival in vitro. Study-wide conclusions, independent of this receptor: Persistence of malignant T cell TCRs after in vitro culture with IL-32beta was shown by TCR sequencing. The kinetics of enhanced malignant T cell survival in culture differed somewhat between CTCL blood donors. No exact culture duration for the TCR-sequenced samples was stated in the methods. IL-32beta appeared to promote malignant T cell survival in vitro by inducing large CD14+ antigen-presenting cells that lowered apoptosis.

The CDR3 contains 15 residues, cysteine and phenylalanine counted. The entry retains the CDR3 DNA only, 45 bases that are in frame from base 1. The germline V gene (reference sequence) gives CDR1 as SGHNT and CDR2 as YYREEE. The germline V and J ends show losses of 0 bases and 9 bases respectively, and no gene match explains 8 bases of the junction. Genomic DNA was extracted with the QIAamp DNA Mini kit and was profiled by immunoSEQ with about 100-400 ng of DNA template. Not all clones reach the TCRdb copy of this immuneACCESS table, which keeps in-frame sequences only. Checked studies attribute under half of the gap to unresolved V genes and leave the rest unexplained. This sample gives approximately 2,000 clones in total; around 76% of them show up just once. The ten biggest clones cover under 70% of the sample. Blood samples were obtained from patients with leukemic cutaneous T cell lymphoma (Sezary syndrome) who were treated at a US cutaneous lymphoma program. Ficoll centrifugation was used to isolate peripheral blood mononuclear cells from the patients' blood.

The V gene is TRBV5-4 and the J gene is TRBJ2-4, with TRBD2 matching 8 junction bases. The clonotype comes from a human donor with cutaneous T cell lymphoma. The material was blood, obtained on day 0. Read as DNA, the sequence is TGTGCCAGCAGCTTGGGGGCGGGGGGCGTAGGCATTCAGTACTTC. Its translation is CASSLGAGGVGIQYF.